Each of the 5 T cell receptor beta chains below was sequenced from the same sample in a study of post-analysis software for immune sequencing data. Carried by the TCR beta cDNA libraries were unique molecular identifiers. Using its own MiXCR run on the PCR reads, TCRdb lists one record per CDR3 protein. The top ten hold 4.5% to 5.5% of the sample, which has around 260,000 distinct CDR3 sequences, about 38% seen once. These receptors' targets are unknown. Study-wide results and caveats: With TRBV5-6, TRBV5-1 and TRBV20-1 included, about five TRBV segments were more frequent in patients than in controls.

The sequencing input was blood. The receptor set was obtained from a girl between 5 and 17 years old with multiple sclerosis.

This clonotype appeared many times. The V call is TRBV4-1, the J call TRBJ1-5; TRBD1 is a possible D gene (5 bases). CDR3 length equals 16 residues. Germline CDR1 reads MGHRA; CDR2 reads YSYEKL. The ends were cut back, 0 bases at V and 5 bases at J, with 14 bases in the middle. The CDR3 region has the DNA TGCGCCAGCAGCCAAGACTTCAGGGCTCTGGATCAGCCCCAGCATTTT. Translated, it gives CASSQDFRALDQPQHF.

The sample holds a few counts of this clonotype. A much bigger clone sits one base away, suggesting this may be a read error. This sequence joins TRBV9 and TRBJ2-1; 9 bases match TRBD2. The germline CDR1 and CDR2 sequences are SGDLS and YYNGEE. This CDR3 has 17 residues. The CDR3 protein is CASSVETGSGGYSEQFF. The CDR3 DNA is TGTGCCAGCAGCGTAGAGACGGGTAGCGGGGGTTACAGTGAGCAGTTCTTC. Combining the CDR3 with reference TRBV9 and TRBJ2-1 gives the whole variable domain DSGVTQTPKHLITATGQRVTLRCSPRSGDLSVYWYQQSLDQGLQFLIQYYNGEERAKGNILERFSAQQFPDLHSELNLSSLELGDSALYFCASSVETGSGGYSEQFFGPGTRLTVL.

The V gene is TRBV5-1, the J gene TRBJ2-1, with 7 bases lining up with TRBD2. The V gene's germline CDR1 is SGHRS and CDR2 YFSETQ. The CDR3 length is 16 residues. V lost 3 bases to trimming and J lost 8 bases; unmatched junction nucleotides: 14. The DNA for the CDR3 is TGCGCCAGCAGCTCGGGAGGTAGCTTAAAATGGGATGAGCAGTTCTTC. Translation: CASSSGGSLKWDEQFF.

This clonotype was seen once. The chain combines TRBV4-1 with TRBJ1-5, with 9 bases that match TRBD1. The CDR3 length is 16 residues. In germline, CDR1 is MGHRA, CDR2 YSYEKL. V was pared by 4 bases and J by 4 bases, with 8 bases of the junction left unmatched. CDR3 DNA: TGCGCCAGCAGCCTGTCGACAGGGGGGTGGAATCAGCCCCAGCATTTT. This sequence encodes CASSLSTGGWNQPQHF.

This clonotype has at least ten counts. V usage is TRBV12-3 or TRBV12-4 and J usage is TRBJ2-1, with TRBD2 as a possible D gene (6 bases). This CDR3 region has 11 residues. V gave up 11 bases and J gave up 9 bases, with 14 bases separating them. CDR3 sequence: CAGGAGSEQFF. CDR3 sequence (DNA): TGTGCCGGTGGGGCGGGATCTGAGCAGTTCTTC.